This T cell receptor (beta chain) emerged from a study of blood T cell repertoires in COVID-19. This CDR3 region has 13 residues. V was clipped by 9 bases and J by 2 bases; unmatched bases: 5. Looked up from germline, CDR1 is KGHDR and CDR2 is SFDVKD. Here immunoSEQ multiplex PCR was the method, and the copy in TCRdb shows in-frame clones only, minus some. Here the sample spans 200,000 to 250,000 clones, approximately 90% being singletons. The chain couples TRBV24-1 to TRBJ1-1; TRBD1 matches 7 bases. What was sequenced was PBMCs or T cells enriched from blood (not recorded which). This TCR was recovered from a woman in her thirties who had recovered from COVID-19. CDR3 sequence: CATQGTVNTEAFF. Written as DNA, the CDR3 is TGTGCCACCCAAGGGACAGTTAACACTGAAGCTTTCTTT.